The 2 T cell receptor beta chains given below trace back to one sample, sequenced in a study of OX40 agonist ivuxolimab in advanced cancers. Sequenced by immunoSEQ multiplex PCR; TCRdb stores in-frame clones only, minus some. The sample consists of around 61,000 clones, around 92% of them appearing once. The sample in question was CD4+ or CD8+ T cells sorted from blood, obtained in a trial of the OX40 agonist ivuxolimab. The receptors were sampled from an adult with an advanced solid tumor such as melanoma, head and neck, liver or kidney cancer.

The chain combines TRBV29-1 with TRBJ2-5; possibly TRBD2 for D (6 bases). Trimming pared 4 bases from V and 1 base from J, leaving 13 bases between. Germline CDR1 reads SQVTM; CDR2 reads ANQGSEA. CDR3 size: 14 residues. CDR3 protein: CSVVSTSSQETQYF. Written as DNA, the CDR3 is TGCAGCGTTGTCTCCACTAGCAGCCAAGAGACCCAGTACTTC.

The chain employs TRBV28 and TRBJ1-5; 8 nucleotides line up with TRBD1. This CDR3 has 17 residues. V was pared by 3 bases and J by 5 bases, with 12 bases of the junction left unmatched. The germline gives CDR1 MDHEN, CDR2 SYDVKM. This CDR3 is CASSFGQGLLDHQPQHF. CDR3 coding DNA: TGTGCCAGCAGTTTTGGACAGGGCCTTTTGGATCATCAGCCCCAGCATTTT.